The 15 T cell receptor beta chains presented below share a single source sample, sequenced in a study of T cells in Graves' hyperthyroidism and ophthalmopathy. Regions amplified from RNA transcripts were the TCR beta CDR3 regions. Researchers ran a first-round RT-PCR on the TCR CDR3 using the HTBI primer set. TCRdb re-called the multiplex PCR reads with MiXCR, one entry per CDR3 protein. The sample includes about 320,000 distinct CDR3 sequences, roughly 17% seen only once; the top ten take roughly a third. Material: blood. These receptors were obtained from a man aged 30-40 years with Graves' hyperthyroidism.

This clonotype was observed at least ten times. CDR3 nucleotide sequence: TGTGCCAGCAGTGAGACACGAGTAGGGGCCGGAGCAGGCTACACCTTC. This sequence encodes CASSETRVGAGAGYTF. This sequence joins TRBV2 and TRBJ1-2; maybe TRBD1 (5 bases). V was pared by 3 bases and J by 8 bases, with 22 bases between. The CDR3 has 16 residues. Germline CDR1 SNHLY, CDR2 FYNNEI. Filled out from reference TRBV2 and TRBJ1-2, the complete variable domain reads EPEVTQTPSHQVTQMGQEVILRCVPISNHLYFYWYRQILGQKVEFLVSFYNNEISEKSEIFDDQFSVERPDGSNFTLKIRSTKLEDSAMYFCASSETRVGAGAGYTFGSGTRLTVV.

This clonotype has only a few counts. V gene TRBV28 combines with J gene TRBJ2-5, with D perhaps TRBD1 (5 bases). The CDR3 is 12 amino acids. The germline gives CDR1 MDHEN, CDR2 SYDVKM. V dropped 2 bases and J dropped 10 bases, with 11 bases sitting between them. Written as DNA, the CDR3 is TGTGCCAGCAGTTTAAGGAAGGGGATCCAGTACTTC. Translation: CASSLRKGIQYF.

This clonotype was found a few times. The V call is TRBV6-6, the J call TRBJ2-7; D is ambiguous. Germline V CDR1 and CDR2: MNHNY, SVGAGI (reference sequence). Trimming stripped 0 bases from V and 7 bases from J, with 13 bases between. The CDR3 runs 14 residues. DNA for the CDR3: TGTGCCAGCAGTTACTCGGACCTATATGGTGAGCAGTACTTC. It yields the protein CASSYSDLYGEQYF.

This clonotype was detected many times. The chain employs TRBV29-1 and TRBJ1-1; 9 positions match TRBD1. J lost 4 bases, V lost 7 bases, and 7 bases had no gene match. The V gene's germline CDR1 is SQVTM and CDR2 ANQGSEA. This CDR3 is 13 amino acids long. CDR3 bases: TGCAGCGCCTGGGACAGGGAATCCACTGAAGCTTTCTTT. This encodes CSAWDRESTEAFF.

At least ten counts were recorded for this clonotype. An end of the junction differs from the germline gene, which may be a read error. The rearrangement links TRBV2 to TRBJ2-1, with 13 nucleotides matching TRBD2. CDR1 is SNHLY, CDR2 FYNNEI, per germline. The CDR3 extends over 15 amino acids. CDR3 in DNA: TGTGCCAGCCGAGCCGGGACTAGCGGGATTCATGAGCAGCTCTTC. Protein: CASRAGTSGIHEQLF.

Many counts were recorded for this clonotype. The chain employs TRBV5-1 and TRBJ1-4; no clear D. V lost 2 bases and J lost 1, with 6 bases in between. This CDR3 has 14 residues. The germline V gene has CDR1 SGHRS and CDR2 YFSETQ. The CDR3 region has the DNA TGCGCCAGCAGCTTCGCAGAAACTAATGAAAAACTGTTTTTT. This codes for CASSFAETNEKLFF.

This chain links TRBV3-1 with TRBJ1-1; weak D call: TRBD1 (5 bases). The CDR3 totals 14 residues. V was trimmed by 1 base and J by 5 bases, leaving 11 bases between them. Looked up from germline, CDR1 is LGHDT and CDR2 is YNNKEL (reference sequence). The CDR3 protein is CASSQGGGRTEAFF. DNA for the CDR3: TGTGCCAGCAGCCAAGGGGGCGGGAGGACTGAAGCTTTCTTT.

Only a few counts were recorded for this clonotype. The chain carries TRBV5-4 and TRBJ2-4, with TRBD1 as a possible D gene (6 bases). In germline, CDR1 is SGHNT, CDR2 YYREEE (reference sequence). This CDR3 has 17 residues. Trimming shortened V by 0 bases and J by 0 bases, and 13 bases separated the two germline ends. CDR3 region: CASSLEQGALAKNIQYF. The CDR3 coding sequence is TGTGCCAGCAGCTTGGAACAGGGAGCCTTAGCCAAAAACATTCAGTACTTC.

The chain carries TRBV20-1 and TRBJ1-1, with 8 bases lining up with TRBD1. CDR3 length: 14 amino acids. The germline V gene has CDR1 DFQATT and CDR2 SNEGSKA (reference sequence). V shed 0 bases and J 10 bases; nucleotides not matched to a gene: 10. The CDR3 spells CSARDHTGGERAFF. CDR3 DNA: TGCAGTGCTAGAGATCATACAGGGGGTGAACGAGCTTTCTTT.

At least ten counts were recorded for this clonotype. The rearrangement joins TRBV11-1 to TRBJ2-1; a weak D match, TRBD1 (5 bases). V dropped 1 base and J dropped 1 base, with 11 bases sitting between them. From germline, CDR1 is SGHAT and CDR2 FQDESV (reference sequence). There are 16 residues in the CDR3. CDR3 sequence: CASSLGGAVSYNEQFF. In DNA, the CDR3 is TGTGCCAGCAGCTTAGGGGGCGCCGTGTCCTACAATGAGCAGTTCTTC.

The V call is TRBV30, the J call TRBJ2-2; 8 bases agree with TRBD1. This CDR3 is 20 amino acids long. Germline V gene lookup returns CDR1 GTSNPN and CDR2 SVGIG (reference sequence). After removal of 0 bases from V and 5 bases from J, the junction contained 20 bases not matched to a gene. In nucleotides, the CDR3 is TGTGCCTGGAGTGTACTCGGACAGGGTGAGAGGAGGATCCTTACCGGGGAGCTGTTTTTT. As protein: CAWSVLGQGERRILTGELFF.

This clonotype was seen at least ten times. This chain joins TRBV5-8 and TRBJ2-1; D not resolved. CDR3 size: 12 residues. Germline CDR1 and CDR2: SGHTS and YDEGEE. V shed 1 base and J shed 10 bases, with 9 bases lying between them. CDR3 DNA: TGTGCCAGCAGCTTGATCCAAACCGAGCAGTTCTTC. This translates into CASSLIQTEQFF.

This clonotype was observed at least ten times. The rearrangement links TRBV7-2 to TRBJ2-7; the match to TRBD2 covers 8 bases. The CDR3 is 15 amino acids. The germline V gene has CDR1 SGHTA and CDR2 FQGNSA. V shed 4 bases, J shed 0 bases, and the junction held 5 bases outside the gene matches. The CDR3: CASSWTSRGSYEQYF. The CDR3 nucleotides read TGTGCCAGCAGCTGGACTAGCCGAGGCTCCTACGAGCAGTACTTC.

Ten or more counts support this clonotype. The chain links TRBV7-9 to TRBJ2-5; possibly TRBD2 for D (7 bases). The CDR3 length is 16 residues. Trimming took off 4 bases at V and 5 bases at J, with 20 bases between the two ends. Per germline, CDR1 SEHNR and CDR2 FQNEAQ (reference sequence). CDR3 residues: CASSSRWTDGGETQYF. CDR3 nucleotides: TGTGCCAGCAGCTCAAGATGGACAGACGGGGGGGAGACCCAGTACTTC.

This clonotype appeared a few times. This chain joins TRBV7-9 and TRBJ2-5, with D possibly called TRBD1 or TRBD2 (5 bases each). Germline lookup yields CDR1 SEHNR and CDR2 FQNEAQ (reference sequence). The CDR3 runs 15 residues. V shed 1 base and J shed 1 base, with 10 bases lying between them. CDR3 region: CASSLDGAAQETQYF. CDR3 sequence (DNA): TGTGCCAGCAGCTTAGACGGGGCAGCCCAAGAGACCCAGTACTTC.